This record looks at one T cell receptor beta chain sequence and its context. What it recognizes is unknown. The CDR3 contains 15 residues. V was clipped by 4 bases and J by 3 bases; unmatched bases: 7. Germline V gene data show CDR1 as MNHEY and CDR2 as SMNVEV (reference sequence). This specimen comes from a study of cytomegalovirus exposure and HLA in healthy donors. Points from the study as a whole: A later analysis showed that HLA-associated TCR beta chains had undergone more clonal expansion than equally common others. In an earlier analysis, about 87% or about 30%: the productive usage of most TCR beta V segments.

The primer mix had 60 Vbeta and 13 Jbeta primers. Produced via immunoSEQ multiplex PCR; TCRdb's table is partial and in-frame only. The sample lists under 200,000 clones, 70% to 80% occurring once. This sequence joins TRBV27 and TRBJ1-2, with TRBD1 matching over 8 bases. Sequenced: PBMCs. The sequence was collected from a man aged 35-49 years in good health and CMV-seronegative. The chain's CDR3 is CASSYRTGFDYGYTF. In DNA form, the CDR3 reads TGTGCCAGCAGTTACCGGACAGGGTTCGACTATGGCTACACCTTC.